This T cell receptor beta chain was captured in a study of T cells after posttransplantation cyclophosphamide. Findings and caveats of the study: Blood and skin or GI T cell repertoires showed limited TRB overlap. Recipient CMV seropositivity and CMV reactivation strongly tracked TRB clonality. Donor CD8+ memory clones often dominated recipient blood repertoires at later times.

Sequencing was performed with immunoSEQ multiplex PCR; in TCRdb, only in-frame clones are kept and a portion is missing. The sample includes some 43,000 clones, 90% of them seen just once. In the case of this clone: Its matching antigen is unknown.

V lost 4 bases and J 2 bases, leaving 14 bases between the germline ends. CDR3 length: 16 amino acids. The V gene's germline CDR1 is ENHRY and CDR2 SYGVKD. A marrow graft followed busulfan-fludarabine conditioning, with cyclophosphamide on days +3 and +4. This material consisted of PBMCs, taken 60 to 65 days after allogeneic stem cell transplant with posttransplant cyclophosphamide. The source of this sequence is a male patient between 55 and 70 years old who received an allogeneic stem cell transplant from a related donor and was CMV-positive. Some T cells may arise from the graft donor. The V and J genes are TRBV10-3 and TRBJ2-2; TRBD2 is a possible D gene (5 bases). The CDR3 reads CAISGFEGSNTGELFF. The CDR3, as DNA: TGTGCCATCAGTGGATTCGAGGGTAGTAACACCGGGGAGCTGTTTTTT.